This TCR beta chain was captured in a study of T cell repertoires in cytomegalovirus infection. This clonotype came up many times. Its antigen is not known. V lost 2 bases to trimming and J lost 3 bases, with 20 bases between them. This CDR3 contains 17 residues. CDR1 SEHNR and CDR2 FQNEAQ come from the germline V gene (reference sequence). Study-level points and caveats: Cumulative frequency of public TCR beta families picked out carriers of CMV plus the relevant HLA.

TCRdb independently ran MiXCR on the reads; one entry per CDR3 protein. The sample has around 740,000 distinct CDR3 sequences, approximately 34% seen once. V is TRBV7-9 and J is TRBJ2-7; D is ambiguous. What was sequenced was PBMCs. The TCR sequence derives from a human donor in good health (CMV status not recorded). Some clones in this sample may be carry-over from other donors' samples. CDR3 amino acids: CASSLSSPPKTFYEQYF. As DNA, the CDR3 is TGTGCCAGCAGCTTAAGCAGCCCCCCGAAGACCTTCTACGAGCAGTACTTC.